This TCR beta chain was identified during a study of OX40 agonist ivuxolimab in advanced cancers. Study-level background: A male proportion of just over 80% was recorded, with mean age approximately 64 years and range about 20 to 90. Patients with prior anti-PD-1, anti-PD-L1 or anti-CTLA-4 therapy were eligible; about 41% had some.

Blood samples were obtained at baseline, cycle 4 day 1, and cycle 7 day 1. This clone was counted a few times. Germline V gene data show CDR1 as SGHVS and CDR2 as FNYEAQ. Trimming shortened V by 5 bases and J by 6 bases, and 13 bases separated the two germline ends. This CDR3 comprises 14 residues. Here immunoSEQ multiplex PCR was the method, and the copy in TCRdb shows in-frame clones only, minus some. The sample has about 46,000 clones, 89% seen once. This chain links TRBV7-6 with TRBJ2-2; D gene ambiguous. This receptor was taken from an adult with an advanced solid tumor such as melanoma, head and neck, liver or kidney cancer. The sample consisted of CD4+ or CD8+ T cells sorted from blood, taken in a trial of the OX40 agonist ivuxolimab. CDR3 coding DNA: TGTGCCAGCAGCCCTGGTAGACTCGCCGGGGAGCTGTTTTTT. It translates to CASSPGRLAGELFF.